This T cell receptor (beta chain) derives from a study of shared clonotypes between healthy human individuals. General study results and limits: Owing to a small donor count, the genetic and exposure-history diversity represented was limited.

Among the unsorted PBMC samples, replicate PCRs used roughly 300 ng DNA, 30,000 to 35,000 T cell genomes. Original handling: Filtering differed because ImmunoSEQ produced junction-only sequences that carried no quality scores. The data were produced by immunoSEQ multiplex PCR, yet TCRdb's version contains in-frame clones alone and is incomplete. The V and J calls and clone size were taken over from that table, and D and trimming were inferred from the DNA. The table has about half a million clones, approximately 82% seen once. Worth noting for this clone: The antigen is unknown.

CDR1 and CDR2 from the germline V gene are SNHLY and FYNNEI. The CDR3 contains 14 residues. The ends were cut back, 6 bases at V and 2 bases at J, with 13 bases in the middle. Healthy adults negative for HIV, lacking recent acute infections or vaccinations, served as donors. Material for sequencing was PBMCs. This sequence was found in a middle-aged woman in good health. Some clones in this sample may be carry-over from other donors' samples. The rearrangement joins TRBV2 to TRBJ1-2, with D maybe TRBD1 (6 bases). The CDR3 nucleotides read TGTGCCAGCAGGGCGACAGGTGAAAACTATGGCTACACCTTC. This codes for CASRATGENYGYTF.